Below are 10 T cell receptor beta chains sequenced from a single sample in a study of T cell responses to AZD1222 COVID-19 vaccine. This table comes from immunoSEQ multiplex PCR, and its TCRdb copy is limited to in-frame clones, with some not included. This sample carries 110,000 to 150,000 clones, roughly nine tenths of them seen once, and the ten largest clones take 2.5% to 3.5%. Source: peripheral blood, taken on day 0 of AZD1222 vaccination. Receptors originate from an adult in good health.

The gene calls are TRBV5-4 and TRBJ2-2, with 8 positions matching TRBD1. V shed 4 bases and J 5 bases; nucleotides not matched to a gene: 10. Germline CDR1 reads SGHNT; CDR2 reads YYREEE (reference sequence). There are 16 residues in the CDR3. CDR3 coding DNA: TGTGCCAGCAGCGCGACGACAGGGGTGGGAACCGGGGAGCTGTTTTTT. Its protein product is CASSATTGVGTGELFF.

The V call is TRBV7-2, the J call TRBJ2-1; D is ambiguous. V lost 5 bases and J lost 0, with 11 bases in between. Looked up from germline, CDR1 is SGHTA and CDR2 is FQGNSA. CDR3 size: 15 residues. As DNA, the CDR3 is TGTGCCAGCAGCGCCGGACCTAGCTCCTACAATGAGCAGTTCTTC. This translates into CASSAGPSSYNEQFF.

The chain employs TRBV10-1 and TRBJ2-4, with TRBD1 matching 7 bases. CDR3 length: 15 amino acids. Germline V gives CDR1 WNHNN, CDR2 SYGVQD (reference sequence). The trim removed 0 bases at V and 6 bases at J, leaving 5 bases unmatched. The CDR3 DNA is TGCGCCAGCAGTGAGTCGAGGGCAGGGGGAAACATTCAGTACTTC. Its protein product is CASSESRAGGNIQYF.

The rearrangement joins TRBV7-2 to TRBJ2-1; 12 nucleotides line up with TRBD2. The CDR3 sequence is 17 residues long. CDR1 and CDR2 (germline): SGHTA, FQGNSA. V gave up 2 bases and J gave up 5 bases; unmatched junction bases: 7. CDR3 amino acids: CASSLPRLAGENNEQFF. The DNA of the CDR3 is TGTGCCAGCAGCTTACCCCGACTAGCGGGAGAGAACAATGAGCAGTTCTTC. Full variable domain (remainder filled in from reference TRBV7-2 and TRBJ2-1): GAGVSQSPSNKVTEKGKDVELRCDPISGHTALYWYRQSLGQGLEFLIYFQGNSAPDKSGLPSDRFSAERTGGSVSTLTIQRTQQEDSAVYLCASSLPRLAGENNEQFFGPGTRLTVL.

J is TRBJ2-1 and V is TRBV7-9; 10 nucleotides match TRBD2. CDR3 length equals 16 residues. The V and J ends lost 6 bases and 6 bases, in that order; junction bases with no gene match: 11. Germline V CDR1 and CDR2: SEHNR, FQNEAQ (reference sequence). CDR3 amino acids: CASRLFTSGIGNEQFF. Here the CDR3 DNA reads TGTGCCAGCAGGCTATTTACTAGCGGGATAGGCAATGAGCAGTTCTTC.

The rearrangement links TRBV28 to TRBJ1-2; possibly TRBD1 for D (5 bases). V gave up 5 bases and J gave up 0 bases, with 16 bases separating them. Germline V gene data show CDR1 as MDHEN and CDR2 as SYDVKM. The CDR3 consists of 16 residues. The CDR3 nucleotides are TGTGCCAGCAGTCCAACCGGGACGGGGGCTAACTATGGCTACACCTTC. It is translated as CASSPTGTGANYGYTF.

The V gene is TRBV28, the J gene TRBJ1-3, with D perhaps matching TRBD1 (5 bases). The CDR3 covers 14 residues. Trimming pared 3 bases from V and 2 bases from J, leaving 8 bases between. Germline assignment: CDR1 MDHEN and CDR2 SYDVKM. The CDR3 DNA reads as TGTGCCAGCAGTTTGCGACAGCCTGGAAACACCATATATTTT. Protein product: CASSLRQPGNTIYF.

This rearrangement joins TRBV7-2 to TRBJ2-5, with D unclear. This CDR3 comprises 13 residues. Germline CDR1 reads SGHTA; CDR2 reads FQGNSA. Deletions cut 0 bases from V and 5 bases from J, with 7 bases between. CDR3 protein: CASSLASKETQYF. In nucleotides, the CDR3 is TGTGCCAGCAGCTTAGCGTCGAAGGAGACCCAGTACTTC.

The chain couples TRBV5-1 to TRBJ2-2; weak D call: TRBD2 (5 bases). CDR1 is SGHRS and CDR2 is YFSETQ in the germline V gene. The CDR3 spans 15 residues. V was pared by 4 bases and J by 2 bases, with 12 bases between. Here the CDR3 DNA reads TGCGCCAGCAGCCTACGGGAACCCAACACCGGGGAGCTGTTTTTT. Translation: CASSLREPNTGELFF.

The rearrangement links TRBV20-1 to TRBJ2-1; D not certain. Between the trimmed V and J ends, which lost 0 bases and 9 bases, there was a span of 6 bases. The V gene's germline CDR1 is DFQATT and CDR2 SNEGSKA (reference sequence). The CDR3 spans 11 residues. The CDR3 spells CSARDAIEQFF. The CDR3 nucleotides read TGCAGTGCTAGAGATGCGATTGAGCAGTTCTTC.